This T cell receptor (beta chain) was retrieved from a study of T cells expressing NK-cell markers. The CDR3 has 16 amino acids. The V gene's germline CDR1 is MNHNS and CDR2 SASEGT. TCRdb processed the 5' RACE reads again and assigns one entry to each CDR3 protein, with no DNA. The sample includes about 380,000 distinct CDR3 sequences. The clonotype was recovered from a man aged 18-75 years in good health. The genes are TRBV6-1 and TRBJ2-6; there is no DNA to check the TCRdb D call of TRBD1. Sequencing was performed on blood T cells: a sorted CD56 or NKG2C T cell subset, CD4+ or CD8+ T cells, or bulk PBMC T cells (not recorded which). CDR3 protein: CASTRRALSGANVLTF.